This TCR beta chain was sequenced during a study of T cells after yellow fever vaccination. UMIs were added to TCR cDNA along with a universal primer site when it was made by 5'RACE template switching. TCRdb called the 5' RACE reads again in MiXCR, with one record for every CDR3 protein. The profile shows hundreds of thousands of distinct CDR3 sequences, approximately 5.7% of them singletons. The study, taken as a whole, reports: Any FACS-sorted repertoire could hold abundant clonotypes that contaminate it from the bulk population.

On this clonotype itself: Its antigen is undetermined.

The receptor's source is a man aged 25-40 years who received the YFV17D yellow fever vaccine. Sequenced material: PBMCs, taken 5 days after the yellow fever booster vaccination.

As DNA, the CDR3 is TGTGCCAGCAGCTTAGATTGGGGGACAGATACGCAGTATTTT. It yields the protein CASSLDWGTDTQYF. The rearrangement joins TRBV7-2 to TRBJ2-3, with D possibly called TRBD1 or TRBD2 (5 bases each). Between the trimmed V and J ends, which lost 1 base and 3 bases, there was a span of 8 bases. CDR1 and CDR2 (germline): SGHTA, FQGNSA. CDR3 length equals 14 residues.